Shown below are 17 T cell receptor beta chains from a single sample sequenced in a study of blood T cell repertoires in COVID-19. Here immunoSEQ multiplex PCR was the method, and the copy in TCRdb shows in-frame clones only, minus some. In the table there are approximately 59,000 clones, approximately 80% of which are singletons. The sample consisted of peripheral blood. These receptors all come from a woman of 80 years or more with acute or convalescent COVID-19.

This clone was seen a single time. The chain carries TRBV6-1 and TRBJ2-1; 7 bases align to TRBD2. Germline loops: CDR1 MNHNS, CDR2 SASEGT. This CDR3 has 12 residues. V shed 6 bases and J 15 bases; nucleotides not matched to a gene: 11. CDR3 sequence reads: CASSPLGGSAFF. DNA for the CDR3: TGTGCCAGCAGCCCTCTGGGGGGGAGCGCGTTCTTC.

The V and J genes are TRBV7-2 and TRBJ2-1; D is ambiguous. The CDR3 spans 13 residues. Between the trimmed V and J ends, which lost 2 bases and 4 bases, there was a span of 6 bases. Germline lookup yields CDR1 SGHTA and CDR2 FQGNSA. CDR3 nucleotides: TGTGCCAGCAGCTTATTCCGTTACAATGAGCAGTTCTTC. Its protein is CASSLFRYNEQFF.

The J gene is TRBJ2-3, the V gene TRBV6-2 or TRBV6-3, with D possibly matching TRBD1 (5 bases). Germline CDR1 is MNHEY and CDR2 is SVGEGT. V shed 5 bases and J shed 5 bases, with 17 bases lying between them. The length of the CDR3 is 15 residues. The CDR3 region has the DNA TGTGCCAGCAGTCAGGGTGGCCCCAAAGGAGATACGCAGTATTTT. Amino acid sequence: CASSQGGPKGDTQYF.

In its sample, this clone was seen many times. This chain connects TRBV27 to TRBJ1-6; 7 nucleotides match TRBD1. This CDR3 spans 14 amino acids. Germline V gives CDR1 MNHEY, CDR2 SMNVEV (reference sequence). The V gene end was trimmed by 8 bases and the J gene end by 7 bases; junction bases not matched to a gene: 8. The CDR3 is CASGSGTVNSPLHF. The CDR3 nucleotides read TGTGCCAGCGGATCCGGGACAGTCAATTCACCCCTCCACTTT.

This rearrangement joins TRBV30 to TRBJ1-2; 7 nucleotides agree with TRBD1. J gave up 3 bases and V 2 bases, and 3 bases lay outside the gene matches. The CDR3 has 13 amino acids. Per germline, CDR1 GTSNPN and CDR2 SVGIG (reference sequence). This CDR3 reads CAWSWDRYYGYTF. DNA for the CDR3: TGTGCCTGGAGTTGGGACAGATACTATGGCTACACCTTC.

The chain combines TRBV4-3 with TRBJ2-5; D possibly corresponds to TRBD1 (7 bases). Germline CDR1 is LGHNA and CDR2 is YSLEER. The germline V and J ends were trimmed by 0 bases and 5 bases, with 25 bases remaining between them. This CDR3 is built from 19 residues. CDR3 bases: TGCGCCAGCAGCCAAGAAAGTCCCAGCCGCGGGGCAGGGGGGGAGACCCAGTACTTC. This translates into CASSQESPSRGAGGETQYF.

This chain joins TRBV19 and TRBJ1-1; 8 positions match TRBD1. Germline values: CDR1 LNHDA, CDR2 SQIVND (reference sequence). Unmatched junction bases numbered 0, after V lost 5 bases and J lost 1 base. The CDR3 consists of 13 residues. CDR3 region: CASSDRGNTEAFF. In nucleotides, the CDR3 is TGTGCCAGTAGTGACAGGGGGAACACTGAAGCTTTCTTT.

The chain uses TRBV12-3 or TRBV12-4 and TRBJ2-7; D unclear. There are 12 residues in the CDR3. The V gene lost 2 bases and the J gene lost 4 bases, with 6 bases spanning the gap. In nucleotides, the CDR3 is TGTGCCAGCAGTTTAAACGGTTACGAGCAGTACTTC. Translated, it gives CASSLNGYEQYF.

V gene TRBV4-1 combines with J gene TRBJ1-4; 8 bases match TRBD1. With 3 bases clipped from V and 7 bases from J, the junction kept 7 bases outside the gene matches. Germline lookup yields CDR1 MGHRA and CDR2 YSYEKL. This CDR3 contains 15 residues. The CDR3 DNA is TGCGCCAGCAGCCAGGACGGACAGGGAGGTGAAAAACTGTTTTTT. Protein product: CASSQDGQGGEKLFF.

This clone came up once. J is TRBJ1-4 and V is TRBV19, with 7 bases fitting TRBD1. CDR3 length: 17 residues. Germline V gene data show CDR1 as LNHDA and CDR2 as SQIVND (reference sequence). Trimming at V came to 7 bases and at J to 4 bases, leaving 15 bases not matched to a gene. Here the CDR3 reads CASTPGLGTDYNEKLFF. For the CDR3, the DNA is TGTGCCAGTACCCCCGGTTTAGGGACAGACTATAATGAAAAACTGTTTTTT.

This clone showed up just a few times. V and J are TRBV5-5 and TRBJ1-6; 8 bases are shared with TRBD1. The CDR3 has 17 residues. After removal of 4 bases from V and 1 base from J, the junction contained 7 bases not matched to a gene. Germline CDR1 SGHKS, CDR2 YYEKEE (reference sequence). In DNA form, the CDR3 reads TGTGCCAGCAGCCGTGACAGGGGTGGGTCCTATAATTCACCCCTCCACTTT. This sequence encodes CASSRDRGGSYNSPLHF.

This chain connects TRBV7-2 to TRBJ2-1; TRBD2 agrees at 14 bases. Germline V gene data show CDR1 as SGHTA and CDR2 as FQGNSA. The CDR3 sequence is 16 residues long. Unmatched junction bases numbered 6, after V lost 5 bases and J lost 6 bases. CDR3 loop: CASSAPGLAGVNEQFF. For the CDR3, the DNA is TGTGCCAGCAGCGCACCGGGACTAGCGGGAGTCAATGAGCAGTTCTTC.

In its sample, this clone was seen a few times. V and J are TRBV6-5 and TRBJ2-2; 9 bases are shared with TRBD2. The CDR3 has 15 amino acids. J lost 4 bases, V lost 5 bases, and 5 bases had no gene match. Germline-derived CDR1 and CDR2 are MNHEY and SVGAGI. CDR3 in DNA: TGTGCCAGCAGTCGGGCTAGCGGGACCACCGGGGAGCTGTTTTTT. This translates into CASSRASGTTGELFF.

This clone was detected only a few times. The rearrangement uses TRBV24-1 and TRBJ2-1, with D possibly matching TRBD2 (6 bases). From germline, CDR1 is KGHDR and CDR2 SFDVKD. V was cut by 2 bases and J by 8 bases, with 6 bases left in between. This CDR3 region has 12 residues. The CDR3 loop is CATSDWGDEQFF. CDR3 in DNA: TGTGCCACCAGTGATTGGGGGGATGAGCAGTTCTTC.

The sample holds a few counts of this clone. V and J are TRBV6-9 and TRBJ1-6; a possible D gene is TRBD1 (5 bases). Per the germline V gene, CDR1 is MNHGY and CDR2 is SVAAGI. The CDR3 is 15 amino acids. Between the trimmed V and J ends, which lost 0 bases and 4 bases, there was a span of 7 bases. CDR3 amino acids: CASSYSTAYNSPLHF. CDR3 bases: TGTGCCAGCAGTTATTCGACAGCTTATAATTCACCCCTCCACTTT.

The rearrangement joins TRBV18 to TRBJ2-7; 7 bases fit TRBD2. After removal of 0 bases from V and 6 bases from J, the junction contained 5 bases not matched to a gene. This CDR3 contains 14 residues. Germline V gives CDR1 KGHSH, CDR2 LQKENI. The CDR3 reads CASSPPGLGGEQYF. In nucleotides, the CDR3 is TGTGCCAGCTCACCACCTGGACTAGGAGGCGAGCAGTACTTC.

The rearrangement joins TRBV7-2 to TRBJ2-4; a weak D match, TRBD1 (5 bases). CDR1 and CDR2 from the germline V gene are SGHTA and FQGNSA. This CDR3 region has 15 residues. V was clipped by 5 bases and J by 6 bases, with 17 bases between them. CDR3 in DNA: TGTGCCAGCAGCCCTCAAGGGGCGCCGAGAAACATTCAGTACTTC. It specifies CASSPQGAPRNIQYF.